This T cell receptor (beta chain) was profiled in a study of CD8+ T cells in alopecia areata. As regards this clone: Gene names denote mouse genes. The read is 4 residues too short to cover the CDR3 end, so that end is filled in from the germline J gene.

Deletions cut 2 bases from V and 0 bases from J, with 11 bases between. Germline V lookup: CDR1 NNHDY, CDR2 SYVADS. The CDR3 is made up of 15 amino acids. Following extraction, RNA underwent reverse transcription to cDNA, which served as the sequencing template. Generated by immunoSEQ multiplex PCR, the TCRdb table keeps only in-frame clones and is missing some. This repertoire holds more than 90,000 clones, and none appear only once. Sequenced input: lesional skin. This chain joins TRBV13-3 and TRBJ1-1; tentative D call: TRBD1 (6 bases). The sequence was collected from a C3H/HeJ mouse with alopecia areata. Strain haplotype (MHC): H2-k. The CDR3 protein is CASSEGGAANTEVFF. The CDR3 bases that were read are TGTGCCAGCAGTGAGGGGGGGGCTGCAAACACA.